This TCR beta chain was recorded in a study of shared clonotypes between healthy human individuals. This CDR3 spans 14 amino acids. V was cut by 0 bases and J by 1 base, with 7 bases left in between. CDR1 SGDLS and CDR2 YYNGEE come from the germline V gene. Generated by immunoSEQ multiplex PCR, the TCRdb table keeps only in-frame clones and is missing some. The table records under 600,000 clones, approximately 97% of them present only once. All donors qualified as healthy HIV-negative adults and had experienced no recent acute infections or vaccinations. Caucasian adults living in Nashville, Tennessee, provided all samples.

The sequence derives from a woman aged 30 to 39 in good health. J is TRBJ1-1 and V is TRBV9; D is unresolved. Specimen: naive CD4+ T cells sorted from blood. Indicated subset: CD45RA+ positively selected. The CDR3 coding sequence is TGTGCCAGCAGCGTAGGACCAGAGAACACTGAAGCTTTCTTT. It is translated as CASSVGPENTEAFF. The whole variable domain, filled in from reference TRBV9 and TRBJ1-1, reads DSGVTQTPKHLITATGQRVTLRCSPRSGDLSVYWYQQSLDQGLQFLIQYYNGEERAKGNILERFSAQQFPDLHSELNLSSLELGDSALYFCASSVGPENTEAFFGQGTRLTVV.